One sample yielded the 31 T cell receptor beta chains listed below, sequenced in a study of monozygotic twins with inflammatory bowel disease. One entry per CDR3 protein, without DNA, is what TCRdb gives after re-calling the 5' RACE reads. This listing includes around 380,000 distinct CDR3 sequences. The sequencing sample was made of blood. The origin of the receptors is a human donor with ulcerative colitis or Crohn's disease, or a healthy co-twin of an affected twin (not recorded which).

This chain's CDR3 is CASSVGLTQYF. The chain carries TRBV12-3 or TRBV12-4 and TRBJ2-5. This CDR3 has 11 residues.

The chain carries TRBV7-9 and TRBJ1-4; lacking DNA, the TRBD1 call made by TCRdb goes unchecked. The CDR3 is made up of 16 amino acids. Germline CDR1 SEHNR, CDR2 FQNEAQ (reference sequence). Here the CDR3 reads CASSFLPGQQNEKLFF.

V is TRBV6-1 and J is TRBJ2-5; as DNA is missing, the TRBD2 call by TCRdb cannot be tested. CDR3 length: 15 residues. CDR1 MNHNS and CDR2 SASEGT come from the germline V gene. The CDR3 loop is CASNRGAGGDETQYF.

This chain links TRBV19 with TRBJ2-5. Germline V gene data show CDR1 as LNHDA and CDR2 as SQIVND (reference sequence). CDR3 length: 15 amino acids. This CDR3 is CASRSTDRSQETQYF.

V and J are TRBV7-6 and TRBJ2-3; TCRdb outputs TRBD2, but without DNA this stays unchecked. The CDR3 is made up of 12 amino acids. In germline, CDR1 is SGHVS, CDR2 FNYEAQ. The chain's CDR3 is CASSLVEGTQYF.

The rearrangement links TRBV5-1 to TRBJ2-5; TCRdb proposes TRBD1, but this gene call is untestable without DNA. Germline lookup yields CDR1 SGHRS and CDR2 YFSETQ. The CDR3 sequence is 15 residues long. The CDR3 is CASSLGDRGAKTQYF.

The chain joins TRBV5-1 to TRBJ1-1. The CDR3 has 13 amino acids. CDR1 and CDR2 from the germline V gene are SGHRS and YFSETQ. CDR3 region: CASSLALEGEAFF.

The chain recombines TRBV12-3 or TRBV12-4 with TRBJ1-1; the D call from TCRdb, TRBD1, cannot be confirmed without DNA. This CDR3 is built from 14 residues. The CDR3 protein is CASSLGGAGPQAFF.

V is TRBV6-1 and J is TRBJ1-5; TCRdb's D call, TRBD1, is unchecked because there is no DNA. This CDR3 is 14 amino acids long. Looked up from germline, CDR1 is MNHNS and CDR2 is SASEGT. This CDR3 is CASTGFRGDQPQHF.

The rearrangement links TRBV6-2 or TRBV6-3 to TRBJ2-7; checking the TCRdb D call of TRBD2 is not possible without DNA. Germline V lookup: CDR1 MNHEY, CDR2 SVGEGT. This CDR3 is built from 15 residues. CDR3: CASSYSTSGGYEQYF.

This chain connects TRBV11-2 to TRBJ2-1. The CDR3 consists of 14 residues. Germline V gene data show CDR1 as SGHAT and CDR2 as FQNNGV. The CDR3 sequence is CASSFRVVGNEQFF. The entire variable domain, with the rest obtained from reference TRBV11-2 and TRBJ2-1, is as follows: EAGVAQSPRYKIIEKRQSVAFWCNPISGHATLYWYQQILGQGPKLLIQFQNNGVVDDSQLPKDRFSAERLKGVDSTLKIQPAKLEDSAVYLCASSFRVVGNEQFFGPGTRLTVL.

The chain carries TRBV4-1 and TRBJ1-5; TCRdb picks TRBD1, but there is no DNA to check that call. Germline assignment: CDR1 MGHRA and CDR2 YSYEKL. This CDR3 comprises 15 residues. CDR3 amino acids: CASSHGRGSNQPQHF.

The CDR3 spells CASRAGWETQYF. The V gene is TRBV6-2 or TRBV6-3, the J gene TRBJ2-5; TCRdb's assignment of TRBD2 cannot be checked, as there is no DNA. Germline-derived CDR1 and CDR2 are MNHEY and SVGEGT. The CDR3 consists of 12 residues.

The V and J genes are TRBV5-1 and TRBJ1-6; TCRdb names TRBD1, which stays unverified in the absence of DNA. Per the germline V gene, CDR1 is SGHRS and CDR2 is YFSETQ. The CDR3 is 16 residues long. The CDR3 here is CASSPGQGRGNSPLHF.

The chain is built from TRBV6-2 or TRBV6-3 and TRBJ2-5. Germline V CDR1 and CDR2: MNHEY, SVGEGT. CDR3 length: 13 residues. This CDR3 reads CASSPHRQETQYF.

This chain uses TRBV20-1 with TRBJ2-7. Germline V gene lookup returns CDR1 DFQATT and CDR2 SNEGSKA (reference sequence). This CDR3 contains 12 residues. CDR3 residues: CSATWTSYEQYF.

This chain links TRBV5-1 with TRBJ2-3; TCRdb outputs TRBD1, but without DNA this stays unchecked. The CDR3 extends over 17 amino acids. Germline CDR1 SGHRS, CDR2 YFSETQ. The CDR3 here is CASSKPRGKMGTDTQYF.

The chain carries TRBV6-2 or TRBV6-3 and TRBJ2-1; TCRdb reports TRBD2, a call that lacks DNA to check it against. The CDR3 consists of 17 residues. Germline V gives CDR1 MNHEY, CDR2 SVGEGT. The chain's CDR3 is CASSYFAGVFPYNEQFF.

This chain connects TRBV4-3 to TRBJ2-2. CDR1 is LGHNA and CDR2 is YSLEER in the germline V gene. The CDR3 covers 12 residues. CDR3 sequence: CASSRITGELFF.

V and J are TRBV11-2 and TRBJ2-2; TCRdb indicates TRBD1, and absent DNA this call remains unverified. This CDR3 is 16 amino acids long. CDR1 is SGHAT and CDR2 is FQNNGV in the germline V gene. The CDR3 sequence is CASSPTRVLGAGELFF.

The chain joins TRBV5-1 to TRBJ2-2. This CDR3 is 14 amino acids long. The germline V gene encodes CDR1 SGHRS and CDR2 YFSETQ. The CDR3 spells CASSFFGSDGELFF.

The rearrangement joins TRBV3-1 to TRBJ1-1. CDR3 length equals 12 residues. Germline CDR1 is LGHDT and CDR2 is YNNKEL (reference sequence). CDR3 region: CASSHPFHEAFF. Full variable domain (remainder filled in from reference TRBV3-1 and TRBJ1-1): DTAVSQTPKYLVTQMGNDKSIKCEQNLGHDTMYWYKQDSKKFLKIMFSYNNKELIINETVPNRFSPKSPDKAHLNLHINSLELGDSAVYFCASSHPFHEAFFGQGTRLTVV.

The genes are TRBV18 and TRBJ1-5. The CDR3 is 14 amino acids. Germline V lookup: CDR1 KGHSH, CDR2 LQKENI. The CDR3 loop reads CASSPPGLSQPQHF.

The genes are TRBV30 and TRBJ1-1. Per the germline V gene, CDR1 is GTSNPN and CDR2 is SVGIG (reference sequence). This CDR3 is built from 14 residues. CDR3: CAWRGGPTNAEAFF.

The V call is TRBV6-2 or TRBV6-3, the J call TRBJ2-7; the TCRdb call, TRBD2, lacks DNA for checking. This CDR3 spans 16 amino acids. The germline CDR1 and CDR2 sequences are MNHEY and SVGEGT. CDR3 residues: CASSYGTGTNYYEQYF.

The chain employs TRBV5-1 and TRBJ2-5; TCRdb's D gene call, TRBD1, goes unchecked for lack of DNA. Germline values: CDR1 SGHRS, CDR2 YFSETQ. This CDR3 has 13 amino acids. CDR3 region: CASSFKGGETQYF.

The rearrangement uses TRBV4-1 and TRBJ2-5; lacking DNA, the TRBD2 call made by TCRdb goes unchecked. The CDR3 runs 13 residues. Per germline, CDR1 MGHRA and CDR2 YSYEKL. The CDR3 region is CASSQVEGETQYF.

The rearrangement joins TRBV28 to TRBJ2-7; TCRdb's assignment of TRBD1 cannot be checked, as there is no DNA. The CDR3 totals 14 residues. Germline CDR1 reads MDHEN; CDR2 reads SYDVKM. The CDR3 protein is CASSLNWDSYEQYF.

This chain joins TRBV29-1 and TRBJ1-1; absent DNA, TCRdb's TRBD1 call cannot be checked. From germline, CDR1 is SQVTM and CDR2 ANQGSEA. This CDR3 contains 11 residues. The CDR3 loop reads CSGRTSTEAFF. Filled out from reference TRBV29-1 and TRBJ1-1, the complete variable domain reads SAVISQKPSRDICQRGTSLTIQCQVDSQVTMMFWYRQQPGQSLTLIATANQGSEATYESGFVIDKFPISRPNLTFSTLTVSNMSPEDSSIYLCSGRTSTEAFFGQGTRLTVV.

The chain is built from TRBV7-9 and TRBJ2-3; TCRdb gives TRBD1 as the D gene, but with no DNA this cannot be confirmed. The CDR3 sequence is 15 residues long. Germline CDR1 SEHNR, CDR2 FQNEAQ (reference sequence). This chain's CDR3 is CASSSLDGVTDTQYF.

This chain joins TRBV5-1 and TRBJ2-7; with no DNA, the TCRdb D assignment of TRBD1 cannot be verified. The germline V gene encodes CDR1 SGHRS and CDR2 YFSETQ. The CDR3 sequence is 15 residues long. CDR3 in amino acids: CASSLIGTGYNEQYF.